Following are 18 T cell receptor beta chains from one sample sequenced in a study of cytomegalovirus exposure and HLA in healthy donors (TCRdb year 2017). The library was generated by the immunoSEQ multiplex PCR assay. For the multiplex PCR, a mixture combining 60 forward primers for TCR Vbeta segments and 13 reverse primers for TCR Jbeta segments was used. TCRdb took over this immuneACCESS table, retaining in-frame rearrangements with V and J assigned. Such tables are incomplete; in checked studies, under half of the missing clones stem from an unresolved V gene, and the remainder is unexplained. The table kept for this sample lists fewer than 85,000 clones. The ten largest clones take up 3% to 4% of the sample. The specimen sequenced was PBMCs. Source of these receptors: a female donor in good health and CMV-seropositive.

The rearrangement uses TRBV28 and TRBJ2-7; 12 bases are shared with TRBD1. Germline CDR1 and CDR2: MDHEN and SYDVKM. The V segment lost 5 bases and the J segment 5 bases; nucleotides outside the gene matches: 7. This CDR3 spans 15 amino acids. CDR3 bases: TGTGCCAGCAGTGCCCATGGGACAGGGGGCGACGAGCAGTACTTC. It translates to CASSAHGTGGDEQYF.

This chain connects TRBV4-3 to TRBJ2-3; TRBD2 agrees at 9 bases. This CDR3 is built from 16 residues. The V gene's germline CDR1 is LGHNA and CDR2 YSLEER. V was clipped by 1 base and J by 5 bases; unmatched bases: 7. The CDR3, as DNA: TGCGCCAGCAGCCAAGTTGCGGGGGGGCCCCAAGATACGCAGTATTTT. It specifies CASSQVAGGPQDTQYF.

The gene calls are TRBV7-6 and TRBJ2-7, with D perhaps TRBD1 (6 bases). The length of the CDR3 is 19 residues. Trimming took off 4 bases at V and 6 bases at J, with 31 bases between the two ends. Germline lookup yields CDR1 SGHVS and CDR2 FNYEAQ. The CDR3 DNA reads as TGTGCCAGCAGCTCTAACGAGGGGGATTATGAAGGCTATACGGGCGAGCAGTACTTC. It encodes CASSSNEGDYEGYTGEQYF.

The chain combines TRBV9 with TRBJ2-1; D is unresolved. V gave up 2 bases and J gave up 0 bases, with 12 bases separating them. There are 16 residues in the CDR3. From germline, CDR1 is SGDLS and CDR2 YYNGEE. The CDR3 nucleotides read TGTGCCAGCAGCGTTGATCCGGTGAGCTCCTACAATGAGCAGTTCTTC. Translated: CASSVDPVSSYNEQFF.

The genes are TRBV2 and TRBJ2-4, with a possible D match to TRBD1 (5 bases). Germline CDR1 and CDR2: SNHLY and FYNNEI. The CDR3 totals 14 residues. Trimming stripped 5 bases from V and 2 bases from J, with 10 bases between. The CDR3 is CASSFRGPKNIQYF. The CDR3 DNA sequence: TGTGCCAGCAGTTTTAGGGGTCCCAAAAACATTCAGTACTTC.

Turning to this clone: One end of the junction fails to match germline, which may point to a read error. The V call is TRBV7-7, the J call TRBJ2-1; TRBD2 matches at 8 bases. The CDR3 consists of 15 residues. The germline V gene has CDR1 SSHAT and CDR2 FNYEAQ (reference sequence). The CDR3 nucleotides are TGTGCTAGCAGCCCCGGGGGGGGAGGGTACAATGAGCAGTTCTTC. Its protein product is CASSPGGGGYNEQFF.

CDR3 bases: TGTGCCAGTAGTGTCGACAGATCTAACTATGGCTACACCTTC. Translated: CASSVDRSNYGYTF. V and J are TRBV19 and TRBJ1-2; perhaps TRBD1 as D (5 bases). Germline assignment: CDR1 LNHDA and CDR2 SQIVND (reference sequence). V was trimmed by 5 bases and J by 0 bases, leaving 10 bases between them. This CDR3 has 14 amino acids.

This chain uses TRBV28 with TRBJ2-5; TRBD2 matches at 10 bases. The J call may be incorrect, as the DNA end agrees better with TRBJ2-7. Germline V gene lookup returns CDR1 MDHEN and CDR2 SYDVKM. The CDR3 totals 15 residues. In nucleotides, the CDR3 is TGTGCCAGCAGTAGCGGGAGGGCCCTAGTCTACGAGCAGTACTTC. As protein: CASSSGRALVYEQYF.

The chain carries TRBV5-1 and TRBJ1-1, with 7 bases fitting TRBD1. With V trimmed by 4 bases and J by 4 bases, 13 bases remained unmatched. Germline assignment: CDR1 SGHRS and CDR2 YFSETQ. CDR3 length equals 16 residues. The CDR3 loop reads CASSPGTDLGITEAFF. CDR3 bases: TGCGCCAGCAGCCCTGGGACAGATTTAGGGATCACTGAAGCTTTCTTT. Supplemented by reference TRBV5-1 and TRBJ1-1, the full variable domain reads KAGVTQTPRYLIKTRGQQVTLSCSPISGHRSVSWYQQTPGQGLQFLFEYFSETQRNKGNFPGRFSGRQFSNSRSEMNVSTLELGDSALYLCASSPGTDLGITEAFFGQGTRLTVV.

The chain recombines TRBV5-1 with TRBJ2-7, with TRBD1 matching over 7 bases. V trimming: 4 bases; J trimming: 0 bases; junction bases outside the gene matches: 7. The CDR3 length is 15 residues. Germline values: CDR1 SGHRS, CDR2 YFSETQ. The DNA for the CDR3 is TGCGCCAGCAGCGAAGGGGGCTTAAGCTCCTACGAGCAGTACTTC. Protein: CASSEGGLSSYEQYF.

This rearrangement joins TRBV28 to TRBJ2-2; 7 bases fit TRBD2. The CDR3 is made up of 14 amino acids. Germline values: CDR1 MDHEN, CDR2 SYDVKM. V lost 9 bases, J lost 7 bases, and 11 bases stayed unmatched. CDR3 bases: TGTGCCAGTCAGAGCGGGACTAAAGACGGGGAGCTGTTTTTT. Translation gives CASQSGTKDGELFF.

The rearrangement links TRBV4-3 to TRBJ2-7, with a tentative D call TRBD1 (5 bases). CDR3 length equals 15 residues. Germline V gene lookup returns CDR1 LGHNA and CDR2 YSLEER. Trimming stripped 3 bases from V and 2 bases from J, with 14 bases between. The CDR3 nucleotides are TGCGCCAGCAGCCACGATGCAGGGTTCGCCTACGAGCAGTACTTC. Amino acids: CASSHDAGFAYEQYF.

The chain combines TRBV25-1 with TRBJ1-5; 8 bases map to TRBD1. The CDR3 contains 15 residues. CDR1 MGHDK and CDR2 SYGVNS come from the germline V gene. Losses at the gene ends were 1 base for V and 3 bases for J; bases not matched to a gene: 2. In DNA form, the CDR3 reads TGTGCCAGCAGTGAATCGGACAGGGACAATCAGCCCCAGCATTTT. Residues: CASSESDRDNQPQHF.

The V and J genes are TRBV11-3 and TRBJ2-5, with 8 bases lining up with TRBD2. The CDR3 is 16 amino acids. The germline V gene has CDR1 SGHNT and CDR2 YENEEA. The J segment lost 5 bases and the V segment lost 0 bases, leaving 8 bases of the junction unmatched. The CDR3 region is CASSLEAGALSETQYF. The CDR3 nucleotides are TGTGCCAGCAGCTTAGAAGCGGGGGCCCTGTCCGAGACCCAGTACTTC. The full variable domain, with the rest looked up from reference TRBV11-3 and TRBJ2-5, is EAGVVQSPRYKIIEKKQPVAFWCNPISGHNTLYWYLQNLGQGPELLIRYENEEAVDDSQLPKDRFSAERLKGVDSTLKIQPAELGDSAVYLCASSLEAGALSETQYFGPGTRLLVL.

V usage is TRBV18 and J usage is TRBJ1-4; D remains ambiguous. Germline CDR1 is KGHSH and CDR2 is LQKENI. The V and J ends lost 6 bases and 10 bases respectively, with 18 bases between them. This CDR3 contains 14 residues. In DNA, the CDR3 is TGTGCCAGCTCCCACGACACCCTGGCCGGAAAACTGTTTTTT. It translates to CASSHDTLAGKLFF.

V is TRBV19 and J is TRBJ2-1; 15 nucleotides line up with TRBD2. The CDR3 is made up of 15 amino acids. CDR1 and CDR2 from the germline V gene are LNHDA and SQIVND (reference sequence). The J segment lost 6 bases and the V segment lost 4 bases, leaving 1 base of the junction unmatched. CDR3 residues: CASSRTSGGVNEQFF. Written as DNA, the CDR3 is TGTGCCAGTAGTAGGACTAGCGGGGGGGTCAATGAGCAGTTCTTC.

The chain recombines TRBV28 with TRBJ2-5, with a possible D match to TRBD1 (5 bases). Trimming left V 6 bases short and J 1 base short, with 15 bases between. The V gene's germline CDR1 is MDHEN and CDR2 SYDVKM. The CDR3 has 15 residues. DNA for the CDR3: TGTGCCAGCAGGGCCCCTGGTGGGGCCCAAGAGACCCAGTACTTC. It yields the protein CASRAPGGAQETQYF.

This rearrangement joins TRBV2 to TRBJ1-5, with 10 bases matching TRBD1. CDR3 length: 14 residues. Losses at the gene ends were 4 bases for V and 5 bases for J; bases not matched to a gene: 2. Germline CDR1 and CDR2: SNHLY and FYNNEI. In DNA form, the CDR3 reads TGTGCCAGCAGTGTCGGACAGGGGGATCAGCCCCAGCATTTT. It codes for CASSVGQGDQPQHF.